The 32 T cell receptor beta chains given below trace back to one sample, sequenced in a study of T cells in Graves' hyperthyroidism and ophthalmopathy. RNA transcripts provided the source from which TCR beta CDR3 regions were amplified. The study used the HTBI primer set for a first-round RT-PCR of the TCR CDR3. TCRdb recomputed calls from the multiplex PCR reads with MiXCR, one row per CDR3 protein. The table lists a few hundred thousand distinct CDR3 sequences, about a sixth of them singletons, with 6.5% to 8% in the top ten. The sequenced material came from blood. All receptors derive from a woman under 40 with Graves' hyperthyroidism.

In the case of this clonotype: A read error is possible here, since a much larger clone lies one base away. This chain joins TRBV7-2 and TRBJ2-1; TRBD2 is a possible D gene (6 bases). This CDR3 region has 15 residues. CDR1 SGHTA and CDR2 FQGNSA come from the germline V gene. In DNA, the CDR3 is TGTGCCTGCAGCTTTTCCGGAGGGGCGCACAATGAGCAGTTCTTC. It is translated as CACSFSGGAHNEQFF.

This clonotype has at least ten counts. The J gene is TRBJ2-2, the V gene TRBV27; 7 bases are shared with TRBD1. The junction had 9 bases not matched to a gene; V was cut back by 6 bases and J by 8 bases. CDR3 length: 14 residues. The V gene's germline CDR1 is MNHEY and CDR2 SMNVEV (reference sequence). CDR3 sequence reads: CASRRLGGGGELFF. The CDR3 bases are TGTGCCAGCAGGCGCCTAGGGGGCGGGGGGGAGCTGTTTTTT.

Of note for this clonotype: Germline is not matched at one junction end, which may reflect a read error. The CDR3 loop reads CASSLGTGEVGELFF. CDR3 bases: TGTGCTAGCAGCCTCGGGACAGGGGAGGTCGGGGAGCTGTTTTTT. V and J are TRBV7-7 and TRBJ2-2, with TRBD1 matching over 10 bases. CDR3 length: 15 residues. Germline assignment: CDR1 SSHAT and CDR2 FNYEAQ (reference sequence).

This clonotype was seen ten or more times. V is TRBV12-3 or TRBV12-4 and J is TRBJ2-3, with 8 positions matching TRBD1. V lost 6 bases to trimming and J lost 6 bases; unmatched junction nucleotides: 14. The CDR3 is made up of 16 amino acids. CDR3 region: CASSRITGTGFDTQYF. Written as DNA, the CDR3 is TGTGCCAGCAGCCGGATCACCGGGACAGGATTCGATACGCAGTATTTT.

CDR3 protein: CSARDRGLGTSQETQYF. CDR3 nucleotides: TGCAGTGCTAGAGATCGGGGATTAGGTACAAGTCAAGAGACCCAGTACTTC. The V gene is TRBV20-1, the J gene TRBJ2-5, with D possibly TRBD2 on 5 matching bases. V lost 0 bases, J lost 2 bases, and 19 bases lay in between. The length of the CDR3 is 17 residues. The V gene's germline CDR1 is DFQATT and CDR2 SNEGSKA (reference sequence).

The chain's CDR3 is CASSRAGGVEKLFF. The CDR3 region has the DNA TGTGCCAGCAGCCGAGCAGGTGGGGTGGAAAAACTGTTTTTT. The V and J genes are TRBV7-9 and TRBJ1-4; no definite D call. The CDR3 spans 14 residues. Germline V gives CDR1 SEHNR, CDR2 FQNEAQ (reference sequence). The V end was cut by 5 bases, the J end by 8 bases, with 15 bases between.

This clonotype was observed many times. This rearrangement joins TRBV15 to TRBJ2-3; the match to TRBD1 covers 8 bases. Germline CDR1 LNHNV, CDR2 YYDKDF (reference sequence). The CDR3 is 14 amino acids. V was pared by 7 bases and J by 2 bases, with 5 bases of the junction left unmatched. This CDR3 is CATKGQEITDTQYF. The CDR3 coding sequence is TGTGCCACCAAGGGACAGGAAATCACAGATACGCAGTATTTT.

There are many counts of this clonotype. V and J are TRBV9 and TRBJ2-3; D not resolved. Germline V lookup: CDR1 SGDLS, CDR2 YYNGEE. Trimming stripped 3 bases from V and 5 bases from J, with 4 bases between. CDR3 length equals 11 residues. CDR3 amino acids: CASSERDTQYF. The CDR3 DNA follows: TGTGCCAGCAGCGAAAGAGATACGCAGTATTTT.

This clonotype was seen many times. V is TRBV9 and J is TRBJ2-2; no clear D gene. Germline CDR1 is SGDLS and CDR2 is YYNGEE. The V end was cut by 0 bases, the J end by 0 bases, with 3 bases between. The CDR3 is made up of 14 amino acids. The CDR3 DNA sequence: TGTGCCAGCAGCGTAGTGACGAACACCGGGGAGCTGTTTTTT. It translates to CASSVVTNTGELFF.

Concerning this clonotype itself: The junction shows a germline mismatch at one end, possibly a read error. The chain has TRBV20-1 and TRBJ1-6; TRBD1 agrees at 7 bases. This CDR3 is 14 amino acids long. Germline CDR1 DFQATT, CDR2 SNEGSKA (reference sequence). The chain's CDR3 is CSVPGQAYNSPLRF. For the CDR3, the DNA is TGCAGTGTACCCGGACAGGCTTATAATTCACCCCTCCGCTTT.

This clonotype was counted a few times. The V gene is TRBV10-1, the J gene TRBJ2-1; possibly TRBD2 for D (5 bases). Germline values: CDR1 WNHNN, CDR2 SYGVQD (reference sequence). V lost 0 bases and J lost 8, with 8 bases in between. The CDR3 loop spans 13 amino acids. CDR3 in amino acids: CASSESPGDEQFF. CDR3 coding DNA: TGCGCCAGCAGTGAGTCTCCCGGGGATGAGCAGTTCTTC.

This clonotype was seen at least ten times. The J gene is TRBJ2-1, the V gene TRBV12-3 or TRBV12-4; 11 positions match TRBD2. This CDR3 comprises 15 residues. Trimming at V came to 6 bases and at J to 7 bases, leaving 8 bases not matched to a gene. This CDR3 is CASRPRLAGLNEQFF. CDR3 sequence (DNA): TGTGCCAGCAGACCTAGACTAGCGGGATTAAATGAGCAGTTCTTC.

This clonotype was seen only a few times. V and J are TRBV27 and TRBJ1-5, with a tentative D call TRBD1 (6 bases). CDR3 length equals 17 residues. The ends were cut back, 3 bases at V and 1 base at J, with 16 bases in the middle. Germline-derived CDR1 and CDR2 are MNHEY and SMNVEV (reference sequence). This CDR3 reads CASSLGGTPASNQPQHF. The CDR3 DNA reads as TGTGCCAGCAGTTTGGGGGGGACACCGGCAAGCAATCAGCCCCAGCATTTT.

CDR3 nucleotides: TGTGCCAACGGTTACAATGAGCAGTTCTTC. It yields the protein CANGYNEQFF. This chain joins TRBV6-2 or TRBV6-3 and TRBJ2-1; D is undetermined. The CDR3 has 10 amino acids. The germline CDR1 and CDR2 sequences are MNHEY and SVGEGT. With 10 bases removed from V and 4 bases from J, the gap between germline ends came to 5 bases.

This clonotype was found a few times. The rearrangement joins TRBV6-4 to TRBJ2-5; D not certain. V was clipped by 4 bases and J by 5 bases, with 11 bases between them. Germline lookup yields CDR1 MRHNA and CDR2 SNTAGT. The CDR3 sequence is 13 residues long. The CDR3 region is CASSVSPWETQYF. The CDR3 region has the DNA TGTGCCAGCAGTGTCTCCCCTTGGGAGACCCAGTACTTC.

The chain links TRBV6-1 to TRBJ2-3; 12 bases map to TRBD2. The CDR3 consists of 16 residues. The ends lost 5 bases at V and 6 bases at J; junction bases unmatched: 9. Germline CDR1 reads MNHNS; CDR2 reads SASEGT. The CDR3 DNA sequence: TGTGCCAGCAGTACATCTCGACTAGCGGGAGTGGATACGCAGTATTTT. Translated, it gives CASSTSRLAGVDTQYF.

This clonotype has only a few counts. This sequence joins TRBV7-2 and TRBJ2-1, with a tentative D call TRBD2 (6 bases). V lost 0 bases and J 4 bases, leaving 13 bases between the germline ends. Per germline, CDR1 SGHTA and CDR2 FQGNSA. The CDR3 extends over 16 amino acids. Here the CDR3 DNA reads TGTGCCAGCAGCTTAGCGGGCGGGAACCTATACAATGAGCAGTTCTTC. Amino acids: CASSLAGGNLYNEQFF.

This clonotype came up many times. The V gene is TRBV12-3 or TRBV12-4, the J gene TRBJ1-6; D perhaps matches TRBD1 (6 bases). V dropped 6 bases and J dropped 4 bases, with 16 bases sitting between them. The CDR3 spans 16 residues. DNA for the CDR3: TGTGCCAGCAGCCCCCAGGGGAGGGAGTATAATTCACCCCTCCACTTT. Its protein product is CASSPQGREYNSPLHF.

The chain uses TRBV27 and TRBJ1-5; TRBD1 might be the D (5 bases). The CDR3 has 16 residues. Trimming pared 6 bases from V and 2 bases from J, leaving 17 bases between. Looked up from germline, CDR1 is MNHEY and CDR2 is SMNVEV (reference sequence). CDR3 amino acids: CASSPFWGGGNQPQHF. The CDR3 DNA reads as TGTGCCAGCAGCCCCTTTTGGGGGGGAGGCAATCAGCCCCAGCATTTT.

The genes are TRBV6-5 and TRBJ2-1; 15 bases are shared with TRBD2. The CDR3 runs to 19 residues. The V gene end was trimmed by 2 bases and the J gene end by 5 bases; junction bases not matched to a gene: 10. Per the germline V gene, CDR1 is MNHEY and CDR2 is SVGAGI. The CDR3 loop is CASSYQLGTSGRLDNEQFF. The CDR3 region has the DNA TGTGCCAGCAGTTACCAACTTGGGACTAGCGGGAGGTTGGACAATGAGCAGTTCTTC.

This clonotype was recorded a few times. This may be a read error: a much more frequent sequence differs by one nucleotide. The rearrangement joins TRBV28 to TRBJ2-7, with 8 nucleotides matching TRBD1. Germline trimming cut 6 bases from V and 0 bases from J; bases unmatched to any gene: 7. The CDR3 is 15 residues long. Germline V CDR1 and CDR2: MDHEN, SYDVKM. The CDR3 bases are TGTGCCAGCAGATCGACGGACAGGGCCTCCTACGAGCAGTACTTC. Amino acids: CASRSTDRASYEQYF.

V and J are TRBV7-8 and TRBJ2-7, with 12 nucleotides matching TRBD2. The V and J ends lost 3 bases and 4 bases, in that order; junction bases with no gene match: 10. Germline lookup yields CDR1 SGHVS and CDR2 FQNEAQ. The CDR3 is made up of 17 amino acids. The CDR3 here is CASSFLTSGSSKYEQYF. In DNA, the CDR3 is TGTGCCAGCAGCTTCCTGACTAGCGGGAGTAGTAAGTACGAGCAGTACTTC.

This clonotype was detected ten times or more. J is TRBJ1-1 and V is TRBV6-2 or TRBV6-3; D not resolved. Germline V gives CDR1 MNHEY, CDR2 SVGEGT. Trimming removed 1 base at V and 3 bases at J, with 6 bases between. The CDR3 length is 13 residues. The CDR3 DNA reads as TGTGCCAGCAGTTACTTGTCCGACACTGAAGCTTTCTTT. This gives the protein CASSYLSDTEAFF.

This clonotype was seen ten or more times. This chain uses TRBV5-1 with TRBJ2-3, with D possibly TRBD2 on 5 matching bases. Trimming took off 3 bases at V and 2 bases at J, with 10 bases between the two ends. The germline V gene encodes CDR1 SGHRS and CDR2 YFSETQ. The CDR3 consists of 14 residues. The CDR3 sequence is CASSSDFDTDTQYF. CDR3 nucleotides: TGCGCCAGCAGCTCGGACTTCGACACAGATACGCAGTATTTT.

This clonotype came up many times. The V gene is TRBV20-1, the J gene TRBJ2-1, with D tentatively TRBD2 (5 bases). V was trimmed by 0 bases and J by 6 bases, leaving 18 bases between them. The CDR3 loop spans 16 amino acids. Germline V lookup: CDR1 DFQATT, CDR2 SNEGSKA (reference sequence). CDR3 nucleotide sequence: TGCAGTGCTAGAGATCAAGTACTAGATCCTATCAATGAGCAGTTCTTC. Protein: CSARDQVLDPINEQFF.

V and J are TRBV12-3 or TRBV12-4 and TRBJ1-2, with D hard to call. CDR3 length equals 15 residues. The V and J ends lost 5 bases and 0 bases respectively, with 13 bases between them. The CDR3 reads CASSHPGETNYGYTF. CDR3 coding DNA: TGTGCCAGCAGTCACCCGGGAGAAACTAACTATGGCTACACCTTC.

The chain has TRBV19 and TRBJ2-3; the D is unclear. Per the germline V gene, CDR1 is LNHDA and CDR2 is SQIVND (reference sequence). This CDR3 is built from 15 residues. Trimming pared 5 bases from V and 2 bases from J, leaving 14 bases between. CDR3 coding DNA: TGTGCCAGTAGTCCGGCTGGTGGCAACACAGATACGCAGTATTTT. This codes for CASSPAGGNTDTQYF. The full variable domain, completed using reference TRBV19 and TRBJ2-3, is DGGITQSPKYLFRKEGQNVTLSCEQNLNHDAMYWYRQDPGQGLRLIYYSQIVNDFQKGDIAEGYSVSREKKESFPLTVTSAQKNPTAFYLCASSPAGGNTDTQYFGPGTRLTVL.

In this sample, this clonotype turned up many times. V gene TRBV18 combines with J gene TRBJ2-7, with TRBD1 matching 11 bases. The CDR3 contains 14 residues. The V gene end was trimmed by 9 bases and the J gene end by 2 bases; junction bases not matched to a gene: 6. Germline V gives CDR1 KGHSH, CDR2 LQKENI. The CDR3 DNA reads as TGTGCCAGTCAAGGACAGGGGGCCGCCTACGAGCAGTACTTC. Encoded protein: CASQGQGAAYEQYF.

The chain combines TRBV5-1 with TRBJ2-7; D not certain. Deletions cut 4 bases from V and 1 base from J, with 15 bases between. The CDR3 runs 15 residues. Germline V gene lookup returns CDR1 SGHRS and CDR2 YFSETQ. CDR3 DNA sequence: TGCGCCAGCAGCCAAAGCCCGCTTCGATCCTACGAGCAGTACTTC. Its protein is CASSQSPLRSYEQYF.

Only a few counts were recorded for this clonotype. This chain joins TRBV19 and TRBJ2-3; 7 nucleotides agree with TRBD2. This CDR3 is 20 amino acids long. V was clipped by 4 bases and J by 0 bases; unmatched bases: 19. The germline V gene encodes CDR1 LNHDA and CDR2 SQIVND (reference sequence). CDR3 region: CASSTEIPSGTTLSTDTQYF. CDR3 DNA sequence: TGTGCCAGTAGTACCGAAATCCCTAGCGGAACGACACTTAGCACAGATACGCAGTATTTT.

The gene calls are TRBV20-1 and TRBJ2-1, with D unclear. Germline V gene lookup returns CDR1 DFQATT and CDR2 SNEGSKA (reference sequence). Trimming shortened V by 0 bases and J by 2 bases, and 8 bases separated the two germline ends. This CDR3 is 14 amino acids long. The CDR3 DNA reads TGCAGTGCTAGAGATGACCTAGCCTACAATGAGCAGTTCTTC. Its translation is CSARDDLAYNEQFF.

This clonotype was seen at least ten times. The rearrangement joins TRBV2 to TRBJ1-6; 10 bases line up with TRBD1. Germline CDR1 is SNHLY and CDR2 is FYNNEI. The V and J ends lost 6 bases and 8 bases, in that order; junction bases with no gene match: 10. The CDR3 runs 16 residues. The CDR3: CASSFDRGLPYSPLHF. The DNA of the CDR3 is TGTGCCAGCAGCTTCGACAGGGGGCTTCCGTATTCACCCCTCCACTTT.